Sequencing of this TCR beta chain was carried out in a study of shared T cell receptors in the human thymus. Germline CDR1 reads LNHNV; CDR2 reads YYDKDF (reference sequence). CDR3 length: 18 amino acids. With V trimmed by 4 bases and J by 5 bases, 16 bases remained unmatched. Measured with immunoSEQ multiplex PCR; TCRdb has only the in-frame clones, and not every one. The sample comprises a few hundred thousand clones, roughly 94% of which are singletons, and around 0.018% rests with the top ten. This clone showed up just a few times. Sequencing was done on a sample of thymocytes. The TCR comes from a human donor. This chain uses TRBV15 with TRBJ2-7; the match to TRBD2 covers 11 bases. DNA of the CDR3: TGTGCCACCAGCAAGCCGGGCATTAGGGGACTAGCGGACCACGAGCAGTACTTC. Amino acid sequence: CATSKPGIRGLADHEQYF.